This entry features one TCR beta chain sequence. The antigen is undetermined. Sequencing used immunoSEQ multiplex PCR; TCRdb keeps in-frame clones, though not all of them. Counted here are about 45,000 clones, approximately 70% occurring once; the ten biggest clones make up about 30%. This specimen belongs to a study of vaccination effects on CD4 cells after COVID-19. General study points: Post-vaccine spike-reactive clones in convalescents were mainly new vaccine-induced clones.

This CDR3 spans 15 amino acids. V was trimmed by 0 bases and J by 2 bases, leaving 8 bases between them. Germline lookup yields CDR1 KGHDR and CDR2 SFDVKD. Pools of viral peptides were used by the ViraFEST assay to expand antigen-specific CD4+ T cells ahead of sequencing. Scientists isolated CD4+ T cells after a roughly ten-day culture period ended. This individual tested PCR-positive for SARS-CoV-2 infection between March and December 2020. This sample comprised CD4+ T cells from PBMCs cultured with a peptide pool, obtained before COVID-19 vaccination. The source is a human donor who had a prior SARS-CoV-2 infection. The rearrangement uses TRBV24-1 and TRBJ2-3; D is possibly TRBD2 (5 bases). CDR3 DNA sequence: TGTGCCACCAGTGATTTGGTCGGGAACACAGATACGCAGTATTTT. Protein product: CATSDLVGNTDTQYF.